This passage covers 23 T cell receptor beta chains from one sample sequenced in a study of blood T cell repertoires in COVID-19. Measured with immunoSEQ multiplex PCR; TCRdb has only the in-frame clones, and not every one. The sample shows 210,000 or so clones, around 84% of them seen only once. Sequences were obtained from peripheral blood. The receptor source for this set is a man in his fifties with acute or convalescent COVID-19.

This rearrangement joins TRBV5-4 to TRBJ2-2; TRBD2 matches at 10 bases. V was pared by 6 bases and J by 6 bases, with 8 bases of the junction left unmatched. CDR3 length: 15 amino acids. CDR1 is SGHNT and CDR2 is YYREEE in the germline V gene (reference sequence). In DNA form, the CDR3 reads TGTGCCAGCACGGGGCTAGCGGGGGAAGCCGGGGAGCTGTTTTTT. Protein sequence: CASTGLAGEAGELFF. Full variable domain (rest looked up from reference TRBV5-4 and TRBJ2-2): ETGVTQSPTHLIKTRGQQVTLRCSSQSGHNTVSWYQQALGQGPQFIFQYYREEENGRGNFPPRFSGLQFPNYSSELNVNALELDDSALYLCASTGLAGEAGELFFGEGSRLTVL.

The chain has TRBV5-1 and TRBJ1-4; D uncertain. Germline CDR1 is SGHRS and CDR2 is YFSETQ. The CDR3 is made up of 14 amino acids. The V gene lost 2 bases and the J gene lost 2 bases, with 7 bases spanning the gap. The CDR3 DNA reads TGCGCCAGCAGCTTCCCAGGTACTAATGAAAAACTGTTTTTT. Translation: CASSFPGTNEKLFF.

The chain employs TRBV5-6 and TRBJ1-5; no clear D gene. The CDR3 consists of 17 residues. Trimming shortened V by 0 bases and J by 6 bases, and 19 bases separated the two germline ends. The germline V gene has CDR1 SGHDT and CDR2 YYEEEE. For the CDR3, the DNA is TGTGCCAGCAGCTTGGCCGAAGAGTCAGGCTGGTCTCAGCCCCAGCATTTT. Protein: CASSLAEESGWSQPQHF. Variable domain in full (rest from reference TRBV5-6 and TRBJ1-5): DAGVTQSPTHLIKTRGQQVTLRCSPKSGHDTVSWYQQALGQGPQFIFQYYEEEERQRGNFPDRFSGHQFPNYSSELNVNALLLGDSALYLCASSLAEESGWSQPQHFGDGTRLSIL.

There are a few counts of this clone. The chain couples TRBV6-5 to TRBJ1-6; 8 bases agree with TRBD1. Trimming removed 2 bases from V and 8 bases from J; junction bases left unmatched: 5. Germline CDR1 MNHEY, CDR2 SVGAGI. The CDR3 consists of 15 residues. This CDR3 reads CASSYTTGEDSPLHF. The CDR3, as DNA: TGTGCCAGCAGTTACACGACAGGGGAGGATTCACCCCTCCACTTT.

This clone turned up a few times. The chain links TRBV5-1 to TRBJ2-7, with TRBD1 matching 8 bases. Losses at the gene ends were 0 bases for V and 9 bases for J; bases not matched to a gene: 11. Germline V CDR1 and CDR2: SGHRS, YFSETQ. The CDR3 consists of 15 residues. The CDR3: CASSLAAGGPLGQYF. Written as DNA, the CDR3 is TGCGCCAGCAGCTTGGCGGCAGGGGGCCCCCTGGGGCAGTACTTC. Complete variable domain (other parts from reference TRBV5-1 and TRBJ2-7): KAGVTQTPRYLIKTRGQQVTLSCSPISGHRSVSWYQQTPGQGLQFLFEYFSETQRNKGNFPGRFSGRQFSNSRSEMNVSTLELGDSALYLCASSLAAGGPLGQYFGPGTRLTVT.

This rearrangement joins TRBV11-2 to TRBJ1-4, with a possible D match to TRBD1 (5 bases). CDR3 length: 16 residues. CDR1 is SGHAT, CDR2 FQNNGV, per germline. Deletions cut 6 bases from V and 4 bases from J, with 18 bases between. Here the CDR3 DNA reads TGTGCCAGCAGGCGCGCCGGGGGGGGAAGTAATGAAAAACTGTTTTTT. As protein: CASRRAGGGSNEKLFF.

The J gene is TRBJ1-1, the V gene TRBV18, with 9 bases lining up with TRBD1. V shed 4 bases and J 3 bases; nucleotides not matched to a gene: 12. The CDR3 has 17 amino acids. CDR1 KGHSH and CDR2 LQKENI come from the germline V gene. The CDR3 bases are TGTGCCAGCTCACTCCTAACAGGGGGCGGAGGGTACACTGAAGCTTTCTTT. This gives the protein CASSLLTGGGGYTEAFF.

The chain carries TRBV7-9 and TRBJ1-4; D may be TRBD1 (5 bases). Trimming took off 1 base at V and 5 bases at J, with 11 bases between the two ends. CDR1 and CDR2 (germline): SEHNR, FQNEAQ (reference sequence). The CDR3 contains 15 residues. Written as DNA, the CDR3 is TGTGCCAGCAGCTTAGTAGGGGTTCGGAATGAAAAACTGTTTTTT. Translated, it gives CASSLVGVRNEKLFF.

This clone was detected once. The rearrangement links TRBV6-5 to TRBJ2-5; possibly TRBD2 for D (6 bases). Trimming stripped 2 bases from V and 5 bases from J, with 12 bases between. The germline CDR1 and CDR2 sequences are MNHEY and SVGAGI. The CDR3 has 14 residues. This CDR3 is CASSYALSGETQYF. CDR3 sequence (DNA): TGTGCCAGCAGTTACGCTTTAAGCGGGGAGACCCAGTACTTC.

J is TRBJ2-1 and V is TRBV6-1; D is possibly TRBD1 (5 bases). Trimming removed 0 bases at V and 9 bases at J, with 9 bases between. The CDR3 contains 13 residues. Per germline, CDR1 MNHNS and CDR2 SASEGT. The CDR3 DNA sequence: TGTGCCAGCAGTGAAGCGCGAAGGGGTGAGCAGTTCTTC. This translates into CASSEARRGEQFF.

This chain links TRBV19 with TRBJ1-2; D remains unclear. The CDR3 covers 13 residues. Trimming shortened V by 5 bases and J by 6 bases, and 13 bases separated the two germline ends. Germline values: CDR1 LNHDA, CDR2 SQIVND (reference sequence). The DNA for the CDR3 is TGTGCCAGTAGTGGGCCCTACCCAAATGGCTACACCTTC. Translating gives CASSGPYPNGYTF.

The sample holds a few counts of this clone. The chain recombines TRBV19 with TRBJ1-1; D call uncertain. V was trimmed by 1 base and J by 6 bases, leaving 9 bases between them. The germline V gene encodes CDR1 LNHDA and CDR2 SQIVND (reference sequence). The CDR3 runs to 13 residues. CDR3 region: CASSIAGFSEAFF. The CDR3 DNA sequence: TGTGCCAGTAGTATAGCAGGTTTCTCTGAAGCTTTCTTT.

This clone was observed a single time. The CDR3 protein is CASRFRPGQGRNEQFF. The CDR3 coding sequence is TGTGCCAGCAGGTTTAGGCCGGGACAGGGACGGAATGAGCAGTTCTTC. The chain employs TRBV21-1 and TRBJ2-1; the D segment call TRBD1 is taken from the table without a DNA check. TRBV21-1 is described as a pseudogene. The CDR3 loop spans 16 amino acids.

The chain combines TRBV7-9 with TRBJ1-5; TRBD1 is a possible D gene (6 bases). V dropped 3 bases and J dropped 3 bases, with 12 bases sitting between them. Germline V gene sequence: CDR1 SEHNR, CDR2 FQNEAQ (reference sequence). CDR3 size: 15 residues. The CDR3 is CASSFAGTPNQPQHF. The DNA of the CDR3 is TGTGCCAGCAGCTTCGCCGGGACACCCAATCAGCCCCAGCATTTT.

V gene TRBV4-1 combines with J gene TRBJ2-1, with D perhaps TRBD1 (5 bases). The CDR3 loop spans 16 amino acids. The V end lost 1 base, the J end lost 0 bases, and 10 bases lay between the germline ends. CDR1 and CDR2 (germline): MGHRA, YSYEKL. This CDR3 reads CASSQGKQASYNEQFF. The CDR3 DNA follows: TGCGCCAGCAGCCAAGGTAAACAGGCCTCCTACAATGAGCAGTTCTTC.

This sequence joins TRBV5-1 and TRBJ2-1, with 8 bases that match TRBD2. The CDR3 spans 15 residues. Germline V gives CDR1 SGHRS, CDR2 YFSETQ. V dropped 1 base and J dropped 3; count of bases not matched to a gene: 3. This CDR3 reads CASSLIRGGYNEQFF. CDR3 in DNA: TGCGCCAGCAGCTTGATCCGGGGGGGCTACAATGAGCAGTTCTTC.

The rearrangement joins TRBV28 to TRBJ2-3; 12 bases map to TRBD2. V was clipped by 3 bases and J by 8 bases; unmatched bases: 6. The CDR3 is 15 residues long. Germline CDR1 MDHEN, CDR2 SYDVKM. The CDR3 sequence: CASSLGLAGLGTQYF. The CDR3 DNA sequence: TGTGCCAGCAGTTTGGGACTAGCGGGTCTGGGTACGCAGTATTTT.

The rearrangement links TRBV7-3 to TRBJ1-1; TRBD1 agrees at 7 bases. The V segment lost 5 bases and the J segment 5 bases; nucleotides outside the gene matches: 8. The CDR3 runs 14 residues. The germline gives CDR1 SGHTA, CDR2 FQGTGA. The CDR3 DNA reads as TGTGCCAGCAGCGCGGACAGGATCAGTACTGAAGCTTTCTTT. It specifies CASSADRISTEAFF. The full variable domain, completed using reference TRBV7-3 and TRBJ1-1, is GAGVSQTPSNKVTEKGKYVELRCDPISGHTALYWYRQSLGQGPEFLIYFQGTGAADDSGLPNDRFFAVRPEGSVSTLKIQRTERGDSAVYLCASSADRISTEAFFGQGTRLTVV.

The CDR3 DNA reads as TGTGCCAGCAGATTCACTGGTGGCTACACCTTC. Translating it yields CASRFTGGYTF. This chain joins TRBV6-5 and TRBJ1-2; D is unresolved. The CDR3 length is 11 residues. V dropped 6 bases and J dropped 7 bases, with 9 bases sitting between them. From germline, CDR1 is MNHEY and CDR2 SVGAGI.

This clone has just a few counts. The V and J genes are TRBV6-5 and TRBJ2-2; weak D call: TRBD1 (6 bases). There are 14 residues in the CDR3. Germline V lookup: CDR1 MNHEY, CDR2 SVGAGI. Trimming took off 6 bases at V and 5 bases at J, with 13 bases between the two ends. The CDR3: CASRRTGLTGELFF. CDR3 in DNA: TGTGCCAGCAGACGAACAGGGTTAACCGGGGAGCTGTTTTTT.

In its sample, this clone was seen once. The gene calls are TRBV9 and TRBJ2-1; maybe TRBD1 (6 bases). Trimming pared 0 bases from V and 0 bases from J, leaving 7 bases between. Germline loops: CDR1 SGDLS, CDR2 YYNGEE. CDR3 length equals 15 residues. CDR3 coding DNA: TGTGCCAGCAGCGTAGCAGGGGTCTCCTACAATGAGCAGTTCTTC. It translates to CASSVAGVSYNEQFF. The whole variable domain, remainder taken from reference TRBV9 and TRBJ2-1, is DSGVTQTPKHLITATGQRVTLRCSPRSGDLSVYWYQQSLDQGLQFLIQYYNGEERAKGNILERFSAQQFPDLHSELNLSSLELGDSALYFCASSVAGVSYNEQFFGPGTRLTVL.

The chain is built from TRBV15 and TRBJ2-7; 10 bases map to TRBD2. J lost 4 bases, V lost 0 bases, and 6 bases had no gene match. The CDR3 runs to 16 residues. Per the germline V gene, CDR1 is LNHNV and CDR2 is YYDKDF (reference sequence). The CDR3 reads CATSRDTSGGVYEQYF. CDR3 nucleotide sequence: TGTGCCACCAGCAGAGACACGAGCGGGGGGGTTTACGAGCAGTACTTC.

This rearrangement joins TRBV14 to TRBJ2-2, with D possibly TRBD2 on 6 matching bases. CDR1 is SGHDN, CDR2 FVKESK, per germline. The CDR3 has 14 residues. V gave up 3 bases and J gave up 5 bases, with 10 bases separating them. CDR3 sequence (DNA): TGTGCCAGCAGCCATGCGGGGCGGACCGGGGAGCTGTTTTTT. Its translation is CASSHAGRTGELFF.